The T cell receptor beta chain described here comes from a study of shared clonotypes between healthy human individuals. Study-level information: The donor group consisted of a couple of women and a few men, aged 18 to 49. General study findings and limits: What limited the represented genetic and exposure-history diversity was the small number of donors.

The repertoire was sequenced with immunoSEQ multiplex PCR; TCRdb's copy has only in-frame clones and lacks some. The table lists fewer than 550,000 clones, approximately 79% of them singletons. The unsorted samples took tens of millions of PBMCs to get genomic DNA. The germline CDR1 and CDR2 sequences are SGHAT and FQNNGV. This CDR3 comprises 16 residues. Deletions cut 0 bases from V and 0 bases from J, with 6 bases between. Regarding this clone: Its antigen remains unknown.

The clonotype comes from a woman between 40 and 50 years old in good health. Some clones in this sample may be carry-over from other donors' samples. V usage is TRBV11-2 and J usage is TRBJ2-6; D gene uncertain. Sequenced sample: PBMCs. The CDR3 DNA is TGTGCCAGCAGCTTAGATCTGTCCTCTGGGGCCAACGTCCTGACTTTC. Translating it yields CASSLDLSSGANVLTF.